One and the same sample provided the 2 T cell receptor beta chains below, sequenced in a study of shared clonotypes between healthy human individuals. The protocol was immunoSEQ multiplex PCR, while the TCRdb copy is restricted to in-frame clones and leaves out a portion. The table lists millions of clones, about 95% of them singletons, with more than 0.95% in the top ten. Naive CD8 cells were CD45RO-negative, positively selected for CCR7, excluding terminally differentiated effector memory CD45RA+ cells. Material: naive CD8+ T cells sorted from blood. Receptor source: a man between 18 and 29 years old in good health.

The CDR3 coding sequence is TGTGCCAGCAGCGAGGGTCCGAGGAAGTACTTC. It translates to CASSEGPRKYF. The chain couples TRBV16 to TRBJ2-7; a possible D gene is TRBD2 (5 bases). Looked up from germline, CDR1 is KGHSY and CDR2 is FQNENV. V was clipped by 5 bases and J by 11 bases, with 13 bases between them. CDR3 length: 11 amino acids.

The V call is TRBV4-2, the J call TRBJ2-4; 7 nucleotides match TRBD2. Germline trimming cut 0 bases from V and 5 bases from J; bases unmatched to any gene: 4. Germline-derived CDR1 and CDR2 are LGHNA and YNFKEQ. CDR3 length equals 15 residues. The CDR3 nucleotides are TGTGCCAGCAGCCAAGATACGCTAGCGGAAAACATTCAGTACTTC. This sequence encodes CASSQDTLAENIQYF.